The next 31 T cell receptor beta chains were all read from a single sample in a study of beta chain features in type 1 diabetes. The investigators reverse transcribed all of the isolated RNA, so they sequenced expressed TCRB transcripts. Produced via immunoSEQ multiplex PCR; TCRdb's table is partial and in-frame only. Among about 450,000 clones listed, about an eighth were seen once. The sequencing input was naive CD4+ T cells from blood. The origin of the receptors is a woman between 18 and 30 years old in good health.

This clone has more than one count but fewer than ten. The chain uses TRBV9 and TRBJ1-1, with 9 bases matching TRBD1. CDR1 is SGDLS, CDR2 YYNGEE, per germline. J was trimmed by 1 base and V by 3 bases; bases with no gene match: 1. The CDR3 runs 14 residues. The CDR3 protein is CASSADRGNTEAFF. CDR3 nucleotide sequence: TGTGCCAGCAGCGCGGACAGGGGGAACACTGAAGCTTTCTTT.

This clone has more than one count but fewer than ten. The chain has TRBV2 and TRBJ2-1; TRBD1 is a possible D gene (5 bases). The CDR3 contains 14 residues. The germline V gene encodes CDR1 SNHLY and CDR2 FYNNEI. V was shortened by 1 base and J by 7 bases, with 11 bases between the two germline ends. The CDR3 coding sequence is TGTGCCAGCAGTGAAGACAGGCGCTGGAATGAGCAGTTCTTC. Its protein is CASSEDRRWNEQFF.

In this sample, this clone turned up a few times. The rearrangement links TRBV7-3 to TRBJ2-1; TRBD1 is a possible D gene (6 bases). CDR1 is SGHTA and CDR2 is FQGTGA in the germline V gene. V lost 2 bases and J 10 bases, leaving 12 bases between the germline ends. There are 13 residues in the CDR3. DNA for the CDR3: TGTGCCAGCAGCTTACCGGGACACCGGGAGCAGTTCTTC. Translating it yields CASSLPGHREQFF. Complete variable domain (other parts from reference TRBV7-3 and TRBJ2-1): GAGVSQTPSNKVTEKGKYVELRCDPISGHTALYWYRQSLGQGPEFLIYFQGTGAADDSGLPNDRFFAVRPEGSVSTLKIQRTERGDSAVYLCASSLPGHREQFFGPGTRLTVL.

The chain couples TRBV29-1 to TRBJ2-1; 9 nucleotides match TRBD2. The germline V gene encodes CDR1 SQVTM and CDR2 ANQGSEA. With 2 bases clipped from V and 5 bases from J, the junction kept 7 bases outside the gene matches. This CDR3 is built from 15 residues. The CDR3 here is CSVETAGGRNNEQFF. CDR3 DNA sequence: TGCAGCGTTGAAACGGCGGGAGGGCGGAACAATGAGCAGTTCTTC.

The CDR3 here is CASSYPLAGGDTQYF. In DNA form, the CDR3 reads TGTGCCAGCAGTTACCCCCTAGCGGGGGGGGATACGCAGTATTTT. The rearrangement uses TRBV28 and TRBJ2-3, with 12 bases fitting TRBD2. Trimming took 4 bases from V and 6 from J; bases not matched to a gene: 5. CDR1 is MDHEN and CDR2 is SYDVKM in the germline V gene. This CDR3 has 15 residues.

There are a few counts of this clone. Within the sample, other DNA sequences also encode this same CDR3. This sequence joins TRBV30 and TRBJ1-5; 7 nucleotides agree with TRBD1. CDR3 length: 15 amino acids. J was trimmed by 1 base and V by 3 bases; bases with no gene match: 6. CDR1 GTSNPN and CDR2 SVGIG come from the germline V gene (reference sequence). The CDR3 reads CAWSPGQLSNQPQHF. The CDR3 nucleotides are TGTGCCTGGAGCCCGGGACAGTTAAGCAATCAGCCCCAGCATTTT.

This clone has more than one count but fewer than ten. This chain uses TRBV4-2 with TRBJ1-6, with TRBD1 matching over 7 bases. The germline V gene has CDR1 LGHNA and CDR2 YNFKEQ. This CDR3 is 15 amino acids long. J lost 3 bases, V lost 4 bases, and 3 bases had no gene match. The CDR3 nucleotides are TGTGCCAGCAGCCCTCGGGACAGCTATAATTCACCCCTCCACTTT. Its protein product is CASSPRDSYNSPLHF.

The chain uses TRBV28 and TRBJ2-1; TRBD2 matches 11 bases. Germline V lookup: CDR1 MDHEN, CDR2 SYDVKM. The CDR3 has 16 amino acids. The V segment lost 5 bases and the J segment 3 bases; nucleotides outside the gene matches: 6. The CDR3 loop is CASSSGTSGLYNEQFF. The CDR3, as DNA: TGTGCCAGCAGTAGCGGGACTAGCGGACTCTACAATGAGCAGTTCTTC.

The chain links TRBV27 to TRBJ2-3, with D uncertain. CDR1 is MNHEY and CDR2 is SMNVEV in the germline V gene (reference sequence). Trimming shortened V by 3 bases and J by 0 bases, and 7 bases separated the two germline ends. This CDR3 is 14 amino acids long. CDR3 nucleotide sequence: TGTGCCAGCAGTTTTTGGGGTAGCACAGATACGCAGTATTTT. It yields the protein CASSFWGSTDTQYF.

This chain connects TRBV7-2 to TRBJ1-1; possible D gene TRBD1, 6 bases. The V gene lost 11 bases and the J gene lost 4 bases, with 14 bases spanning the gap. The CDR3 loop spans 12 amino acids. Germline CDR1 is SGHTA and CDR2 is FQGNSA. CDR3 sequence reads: CAAKGGSTEAFF. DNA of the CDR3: TGTGCCGCAAAGGGGGGCAGCACTGAAGCTTTCTTT.

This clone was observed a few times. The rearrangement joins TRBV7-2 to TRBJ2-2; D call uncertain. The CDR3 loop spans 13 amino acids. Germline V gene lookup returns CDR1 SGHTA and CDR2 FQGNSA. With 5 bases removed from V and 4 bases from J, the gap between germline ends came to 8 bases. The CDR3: CASSPTVTGELFF. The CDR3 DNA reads TGTGCCAGCAGCCCCACGGTCACCGGGGAGCTGTTTTTT. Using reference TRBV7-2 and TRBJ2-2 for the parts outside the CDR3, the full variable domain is GAGVSQSPSNKVTEKGKDVELRCDPISGHTALYWYRQSLGQGLEFLIYFQGNSAPDKSGLPSDRFSAERTGGSVSTLTIQRTQQEDSAVYLCASSPTVTGELFFGEGSRLTVL.

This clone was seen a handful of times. The CDR3 loop reads CASSLRAGAQETQYF. CDR3 DNA: TGCGCCAGCAGCTTGAGGGCCGGGGCCCAAGAGACCCAGTACTTC. The chain has TRBV5-1 and TRBJ2-5, with D perhaps being TRBD1 or TRBD2 (5 bases each). Trimming pared 1 base from V and 1 base from J, leaving 11 bases between. Germline CDR1 and CDR2: SGHRS and YFSETQ. The length of the CDR3 is 15 residues.

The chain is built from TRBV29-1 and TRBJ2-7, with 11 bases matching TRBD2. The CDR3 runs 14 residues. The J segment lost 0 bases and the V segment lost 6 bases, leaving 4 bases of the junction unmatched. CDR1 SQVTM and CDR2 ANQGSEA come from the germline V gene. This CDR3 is CSVRLAGSSYEQYF. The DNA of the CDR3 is TGCAGCGTCCGACTAGCGGGGAGCTCCTACGAGCAGTACTTC.

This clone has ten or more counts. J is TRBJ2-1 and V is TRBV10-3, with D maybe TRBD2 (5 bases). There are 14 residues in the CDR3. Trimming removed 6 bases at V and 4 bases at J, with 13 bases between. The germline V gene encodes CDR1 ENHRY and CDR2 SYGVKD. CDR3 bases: TGTGCCATCAGGGAGGTAATAGAATACAATGAGCAGTTCTTC. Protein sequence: CAIREVIEYNEQFF.

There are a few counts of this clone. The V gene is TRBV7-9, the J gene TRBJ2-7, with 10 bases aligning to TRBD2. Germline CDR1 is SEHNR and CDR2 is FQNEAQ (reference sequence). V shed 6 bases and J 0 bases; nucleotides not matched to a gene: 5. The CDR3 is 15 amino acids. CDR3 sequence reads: CASSYRTSGSYEQYF. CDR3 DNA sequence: TGTGCCAGCAGTTACCGGACTAGCGGCTCCTACGAGCAGTACTTC.

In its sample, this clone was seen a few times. The CDR3 DNA is TGTGCCAGCAGCTTTACTACAGCTTCCAATTCACCCCTCCACTTT. Residues: CASSFTTASNSPLHF. The genes are TRBV7-3 and TRBJ1-6; D uncertain. CDR3 length equals 15 residues. The germline CDR1 and CDR2 sequences are SGHTA and FQGTGA. V was cut by 3 bases and J by 7 bases, with 13 bases left in between.

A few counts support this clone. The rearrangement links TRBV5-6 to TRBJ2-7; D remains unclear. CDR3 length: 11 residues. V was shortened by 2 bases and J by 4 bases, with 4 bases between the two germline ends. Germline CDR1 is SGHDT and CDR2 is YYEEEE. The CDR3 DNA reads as TGTGCCAGCAGCTTCGAGTACGAGCAGTACGTC. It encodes CASSFEYEQYV.

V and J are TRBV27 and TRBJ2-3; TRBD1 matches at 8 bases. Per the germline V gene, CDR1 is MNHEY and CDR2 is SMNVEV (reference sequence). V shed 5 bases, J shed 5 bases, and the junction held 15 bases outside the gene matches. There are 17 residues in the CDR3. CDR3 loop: CASSTSTAGQVGDTQYF. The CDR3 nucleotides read TGTGCCAGCAGTACCTCCACTGCGGGACAGGTAGGAGATACGCAGTATTTT.

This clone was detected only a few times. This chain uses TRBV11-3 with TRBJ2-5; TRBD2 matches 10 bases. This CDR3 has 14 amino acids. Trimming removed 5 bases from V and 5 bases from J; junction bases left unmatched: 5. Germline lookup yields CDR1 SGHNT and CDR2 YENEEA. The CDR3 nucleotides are TGTGCCAGCAGCGAGACTAGCGGGCGGGAGACCCAGTACTTC. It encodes CASSETSGRETQYF.

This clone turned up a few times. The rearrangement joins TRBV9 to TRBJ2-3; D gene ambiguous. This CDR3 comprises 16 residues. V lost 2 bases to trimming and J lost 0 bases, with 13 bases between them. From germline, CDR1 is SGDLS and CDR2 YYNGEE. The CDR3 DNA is TGTGCCAGCAGCGTGGATAAACTGGGAAGCACAGATACGCAGTATTTT. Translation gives CASSVDKLGSTDTQYF.

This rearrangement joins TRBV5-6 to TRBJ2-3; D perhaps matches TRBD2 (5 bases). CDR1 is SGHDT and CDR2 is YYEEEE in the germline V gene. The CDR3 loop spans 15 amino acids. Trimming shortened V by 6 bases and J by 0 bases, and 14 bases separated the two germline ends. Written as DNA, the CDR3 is TGTGCCAGCAACCCTCGGGGTTGGAGCACAGATACGCAGTATTTT. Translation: CASNPRGWSTDTQYF.

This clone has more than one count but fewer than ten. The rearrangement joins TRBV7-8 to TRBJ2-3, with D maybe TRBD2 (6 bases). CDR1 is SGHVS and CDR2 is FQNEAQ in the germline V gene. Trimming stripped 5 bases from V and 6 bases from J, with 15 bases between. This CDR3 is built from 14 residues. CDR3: CASSPRRVVDTQYF. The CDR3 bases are TGTGCCAGCAGCCCTCGGAGGGTTGTCGATACGCAGTATTTT.

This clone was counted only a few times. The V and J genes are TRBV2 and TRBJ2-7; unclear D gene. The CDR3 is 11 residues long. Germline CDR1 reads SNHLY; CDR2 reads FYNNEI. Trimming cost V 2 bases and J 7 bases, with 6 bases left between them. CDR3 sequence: CASSELEEQYF. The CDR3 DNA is TGTGCCAGCAGTGAACTAGAAGAGCAGTACTTC.

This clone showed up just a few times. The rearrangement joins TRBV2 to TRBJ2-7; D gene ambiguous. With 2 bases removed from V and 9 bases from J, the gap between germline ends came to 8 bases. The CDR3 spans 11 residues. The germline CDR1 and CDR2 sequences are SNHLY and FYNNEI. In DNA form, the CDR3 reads TGTGCCAGCAGTGAACAATCGGGGCAGTACGTC. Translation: CASSEQSGQYV.

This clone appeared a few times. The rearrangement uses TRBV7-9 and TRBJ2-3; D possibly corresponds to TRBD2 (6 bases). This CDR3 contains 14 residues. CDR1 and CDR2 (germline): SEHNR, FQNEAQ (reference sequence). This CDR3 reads CVYSPSENTDTQYF. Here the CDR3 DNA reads TGTGTCTACAGCCCTAGCGAGAACACAGATACGCAGTATTTT. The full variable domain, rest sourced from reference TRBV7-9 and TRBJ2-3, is DTGVSQNPRHKITKRGQNVTFRCDPISEHNRLYWYRQTLGQGPEFLTYFQNEAQLEKSRLLSDRFSAERPKGSFSTLEIQRTEQGDSAMYLCVYSPSENTDTQYFGPGTRLTVL.

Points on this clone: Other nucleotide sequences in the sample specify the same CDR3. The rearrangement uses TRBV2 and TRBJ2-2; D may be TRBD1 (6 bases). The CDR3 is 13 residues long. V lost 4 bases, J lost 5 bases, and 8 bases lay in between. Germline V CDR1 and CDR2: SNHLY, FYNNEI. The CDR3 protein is CASSVQGTGELFF. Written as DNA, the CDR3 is TGTGCCAGCAGTGTGCAGGGGACCGGGGAGCTGTTTTTT.

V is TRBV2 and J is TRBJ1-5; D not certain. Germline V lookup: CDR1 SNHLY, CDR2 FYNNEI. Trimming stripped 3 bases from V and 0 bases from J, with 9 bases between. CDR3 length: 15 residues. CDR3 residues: CASSERQNSNQPQHF. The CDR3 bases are TGTGCCAGCAGTGAGCGGCAGAATAGCAATCAGCCCCAGCATTTT. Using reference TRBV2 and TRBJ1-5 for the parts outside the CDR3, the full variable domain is EPEVTQTPSHQVTQMGQEVILRCVPISNHLYFYWYRQILGQKVEFLVSFYNNEISEKSEIFDDQFSVERPDGSNFTLKIRSTKLEDSAMYFCASSERQNSNQPQHFGDGTRLSIL.

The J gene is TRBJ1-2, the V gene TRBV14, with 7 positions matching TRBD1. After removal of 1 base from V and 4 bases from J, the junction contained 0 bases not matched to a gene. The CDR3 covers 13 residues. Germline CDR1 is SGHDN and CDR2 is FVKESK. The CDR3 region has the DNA TGTGCCAGCAGCCAAGCAGGGGGCTATGGCTACACCTTC. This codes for CASSQAGGYGYTF.

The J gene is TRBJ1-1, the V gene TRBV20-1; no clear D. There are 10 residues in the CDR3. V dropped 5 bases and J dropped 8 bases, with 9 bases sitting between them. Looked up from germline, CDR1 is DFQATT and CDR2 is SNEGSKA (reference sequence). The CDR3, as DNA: TGCAGTGCTGGTTACCCCGAAGCTTTCTTT. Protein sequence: CSAGYPEAFF.

CDR3 sequence: CASSLIGLEAFF. CDR3 coding DNA: TGTGCCAGCAGCTTAATAGGCCTTGAAGCTTTCTTT. This chain links TRBV7-2 with TRBJ1-1, with D hard to call. The CDR3 runs to 12 residues. Germline V CDR1 and CDR2: SGHTA, FQGNSA. Trimming stripped 2 bases from V and 7 bases from J, with 8 bases between.

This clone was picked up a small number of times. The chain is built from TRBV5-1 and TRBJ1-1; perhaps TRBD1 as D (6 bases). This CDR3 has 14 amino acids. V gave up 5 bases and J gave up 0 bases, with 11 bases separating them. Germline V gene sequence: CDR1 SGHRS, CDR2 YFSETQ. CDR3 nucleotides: TGCGCCAGCAGGGACAGACAGTTGAACACTGAAGCTTTCTTT. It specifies CASRDRQLNTEAFF.